This T cell receptor (beta chain) was found in a study of cytomegalovirus exposure and HLA in healthy donors. Study observations and caveats: Immune exposure was documented only through CMV serostatus. Among the CMV-associated chains, three were confirmed in vitro as specific for CMV antigens.

In the PCR, 60 Vbeta and 13 Jbeta primers were used. Profiling relied on immunoSEQ multiplex PCR, and the TCRdb table lists in-frame clones only, not all of them. The table includes approximately 160,000 clones, about 80% detected once. A note on this clone: Its antigen is undetermined.

V was shortened by 7 bases and J by 4 bases, with 13 bases between the two germline ends. Germline V gene sequence: CDR1 MNHEY, CDR2 SVGAGI. The CDR3 contains 14 residues. The chain joins TRBV6-5 to TRBJ2-2; D ambiguous. Sequenced: PBMCs. The receptor comes from a man aged 25 to 40 in good health and CMV-seropositive. CDR3 loop: CASMMYRGTGELFF. Written as DNA, the CDR3 is TGTGCCAGCATGATGTACCGAGGCACCGGGGAGCTGTTTTTT.